Following are 27 T cell receptor beta chains from one sample sequenced in a study of shared clonotypes between healthy human individuals. The method was immunoSEQ multiplex PCR; TCRdb's version includes in-frame clones alone and lacks a portion of them. The data contain 2 million or so clones, 85% to 95% of them singletons. The material sequenced was naive CD4+ T cells sorted from blood. Noted subset: CD45RA+ positively selected. These TCRs come from a man between 18 and 29 years old in good health.

V and J are TRBV5-1 and TRBJ2-7; the D gene is possibly TRBD1 (7 bases). The germline V gene has CDR1 SGHRS and CDR2 YFSETQ. This CDR3 has 14 residues. Trimming left V 3 bases short and J 5 bases short, with 15 bases between. CDR3 protein: CASSSGSGGNEQYF. As DNA, the CDR3 is TGCGCCAGCAGCTCAGGGTCAGGGGGGAACGAGCAGTACTTC. Drawing the rest from reference TRBV5-1 and TRBJ2-7, the complete variable domain is KAGVTQTPRYLIKTRGQQVTLSCSPISGHRSVSWYQQTPGQGLQFLFEYFSETQRNKGNFPGRFSGRQFSNSRSEMNVSTLELGDSALYLCASSSGSGGNEQYFGPGTRLTVT.

This clone was seen once. The V gene is TRBV9, the J gene TRBJ2-1; D tentatively fits TRBD1 or TRBD2 (6 bases each). Germline values: CDR1 SGDLS, CDR2 YYNGEE. The CDR3 runs 17 residues. Trimming shortened V by 3 bases and J by 0 bases, and 16 bases separated the two germline ends. CDR3 protein: CASSDALGGPSYNEQFF. CDR3 coding DNA: TGTGCCAGCAGCGATGCCCTTGGGGGGCCCTCCTACAATGAGCAGTTCTTC.

The J gene is TRBJ1-2, the V gene TRBV10-3; D is perhaps TRBD1 (6 bases). The CDR3 covers 13 residues. Germline V gene data show CDR1 as ENHRY and CDR2 as SYGVKD. Trimming pared 6 bases from V and 6 bases from J, leaving 14 bases between. Written as DNA, the CDR3 is TGTGCCATCAGCCCAGGGCCAGGGGATGGCTACACCTTC. Amino acid sequence: CAISPGPGDGYTF.

This sequence joins TRBV25-1 and TRBJ2-5, with no clear D. Germline CDR1 and CDR2: MGHDK and SYGVNS. V lost 3 bases, J lost 1 base, and 9 bases lay in between. The CDR3 totals 14 residues. The CDR3 sequence is CASSETEIQETQYF. The CDR3 DNA sequence: TGTGCCAGCAGTGAGACGGAGATCCAAGAGACCCAGTACTTC.

The chain is built from TRBV27 and TRBJ1-6, with D maybe TRBD1 (6 bases). The ends were cut back, 5 bases at V and 8 bases at J, with 16 bases in the middle. CDR3 length: 15 residues. Germline assignment: CDR1 MNHEY and CDR2 SMNVEV (reference sequence). Here the CDR3 reads CASSPTRTVYSPLHF. The CDR3 DNA follows: TGTGCCAGCAGTCCGACCCGGACAGTTTATTCACCCCTCCACTTT.

The chain couples TRBV12-5 to TRBJ2-7; 12 positions match TRBD2. With 1 base clipped from V and 5 bases from J, the junction kept 9 bases outside the gene matches. CDR1 and CDR2 (germline): LGHNT, FRNRAP. The CDR3 sequence is 17 residues long. This CDR3 is CASGLAPKTSGSNEQYF. The CDR3 coding sequence is TGTGCTAGTGGTTTGGCCCCGAAGACTAGCGGGAGTAACGAGCAGTACTTC.

CDR3: CASSLGDSTVETQYF. In DNA form, the CDR3 reads TGCGCCAGCAGCTTGGGAGATTCGACAGTCGAGACCCAGTACTTC. The V call is TRBV5-1, the J call TRBJ2-5, with D maybe TRBD1 (5 bases). The germline gives CDR1 SGHRS, CDR2 YFSETQ. V gave up 0 bases and J gave up 5 bases, with 14 bases separating them. This CDR3 is built from 15 residues.

V gene TRBV10-3 combines with J gene TRBJ2-7; 12 bases match TRBD2. With 5 bases clipped from V and 0 bases from J, the junction kept 2 bases outside the gene matches. The CDR3 runs 15 residues. The V gene's germline CDR1 is ENHRY and CDR2 SYGVKD. CDR3 in amino acids: CAISKLAGGSYEQYF. Here the CDR3 DNA reads TGTGCCATCAGTAAACTAGCGGGAGGCTCCTACGAGCAGTACTTC.

The genes are TRBV2 and TRBJ1-2; D gene unclear. Trimming removed 7 bases from V and 5 bases from J, with 17 bases in between. The CDR3 spans 14 residues. CDR1 and CDR2 from the germline V gene are SNHLY and FYNNEI. CDR3 protein: CASMETPGPYGYTF. The CDR3 bases are TGTGCCAGCATGGAAACCCCAGGTCCTTATGGCTACACCTTC.

The chain combines TRBV2 with TRBJ1-3; D is undetermined. The germline gives CDR1 SNHLY, CDR2 FYNNEI. Trimming pared 4 bases from V and 0 bases from J, leaving 7 bases between. The CDR3 has 14 residues. The CDR3 DNA reads as TGTGCCAGCAGTGGCACCACCTCTGGAAACACCATATATTTT. It translates to CASSGTTSGNTIYF.

V and J are TRBV4-1 and TRBJ1-5; no firm D call. The germline CDR1 and CDR2 sequences are MGHRA and YSYEKL. Trimming took 0 bases from V and 5 from J, leaving 5 bases between them. There are 13 residues in the CDR3. The CDR3 region has the DNA TGCGCCAGCAGCCAAGAGTTGGATCAGCCCCAGCATTTT. It encodes CASSQELDQPQHF.

This chain uses TRBV5-6 with TRBJ1-1, with TRBD1 as a possible D gene (5 bases). The V gene lost 4 bases and the J gene lost 2 bases, with 24 bases spanning the gap. In germline, CDR1 is SGHDT, CDR2 YYEEEE. This CDR3 region has 18 residues. The CDR3 DNA is TGTGCCAGCAGCCCGTACTGGGACGGCCGCCCTTTCAACACTGAAGCTTTCTTT. The encoded protein is CASSPYWDGRPFNTEAFF.

The rearrangement joins TRBV6-5 to TRBJ2-7; a possible D gene is TRBD1 (5 bases). The ends were cut back, 5 bases at V and 3 bases at J, with 11 bases in the middle. Germline V gene sequence: CDR1 MNHEY, CDR2 SVGAGI. The CDR3 totals 13 residues. The CDR3 reads CASSRKTDYEQYF. The CDR3 DNA sequence: TGTGCCAGCAGTAGAAAGACAGACTACGAGCAGTACTTC.

J is TRBJ2-7 and V is TRBV7-8, with a tentative D call TRBD1 (5 bases). The germline gives CDR1 SGHVS, CDR2 FQNEAQ. CDR3 length: 13 amino acids. Trimming stripped 2 bases from V and 3 bases from J, with 8 bases between. The CDR3 here is CASSLSRGYEQYF. CDR3 in DNA: TGTGCCAGCAGCTTATCTAGGGGCTACGAGCAGTACTTC.

Points on this clone: Other DNA sequences of this sample code for an identical CDR3. The V gene is TRBV18, the J gene TRBJ1-1; D gene unclear. Deletions cut 6 bases from V and 1 base from J, with 9 bases between. In germline, CDR1 is KGHSH, CDR2 LQKENI. The CDR3 totals 13 residues. The CDR3 sequence is CASSSGQNTEAFF. In DNA, the CDR3 is TGTGCCAGCTCGTCCGGGCAGAACACTGAAGCTTTCTTT.

This chain joins TRBV4-2 and TRBJ1-4; D is possibly TRBD1 (6 bases). The ends were cut back, 0 bases at V and 2 bases at J, with 13 bases in the middle. CDR3 size: 17 residues. The V gene's germline CDR1 is LGHNA and CDR2 YNFKEQ. CDR3 residues: CASSQDIGGRTNEKLFF. CDR3 nucleotide sequence: TGTGCCAGCAGCCAAGATATCGGGGGGCGGACTAATGAAAAACTGTTTTTT.

The chain recombines TRBV29-1 with TRBJ2-6, with D possibly being TRBD1 (6 bases). Germline V CDR1 and CDR2: SQVTM, ANQGSEA. V was cut by 0 bases and J by 0 bases, with 15 bases left in between. CDR3 size: 18 residues. CDR3 in DNA: TGCAGCGTTGAAGATCAGTTAGGGGGACCCTCTGGGGCCAACGTCCTGACTTTC. This codes for CSVEDQLGGPSGANVLTF.

CDR3 DNA: TGTGCCAGCAGCTTAGATCAGACCCAGTACTTC. This codes for CASSLDQTQYF. The chain carries TRBV7-8 and TRBJ2-5; D is uncertain. Germline CDR1 and CDR2: SGHVS and FQNEAQ. Deletions cut 1 base from V and 6 bases from J, with 3 bases between. The CDR3 contains 11 residues. Full variable domain (remainder filled in from reference TRBV7-8 and TRBJ2-5): GAGVSQSPRYKVAKRGQDVALRCDPISGHVSLFWYQQALGQGPEFLTYFQNEAQLDKSGLPSDRFFAERPEGSVSTLKIQRTQQEDSAVYLCASSLDQTQYFGPGTRLLVL.

This chain uses TRBV5-4 with TRBJ2-1; D ambiguous. The CDR3 length is 14 residues. V was clipped by 0 bases and J by 4 bases, with 8 bases between them. Germline V CDR1 and CDR2: SGHNT, YYREEE (reference sequence). The CDR3 DNA reads TGTGCCAGCAGCTTGGCGGCGGTTTACAATGAGCAGTTCTTC. Translated: CASSLAAVYNEQFF.

V gene TRBV5-8 combines with J gene TRBJ1-2; D gene uncertain. Per the germline V gene, CDR1 is SGHTS and CDR2 is YDEGEE. The ends were cut back, 2 bases at V and 5 bases at J, with 16 bases in the middle. The CDR3 loop spans 15 amino acids. The CDR3 spells CASSFIVEGAYGYTF. In DNA form, the CDR3 reads TGTGCCAGCAGCTTTATCGTGGAGGGTGCTTATGGCTACACCTTC.

The V call is TRBV2, the J call TRBJ2-1, with 7 bases aligning to TRBD1. Germline V gene lookup returns CDR1 SNHLY and CDR2 FYNNEI. After removal of 9 bases from V and 5 bases from J, the junction contained 13 bases not matched to a gene. This CDR3 region has 15 residues. In DNA, the CDR3 is TGTGCCAGGGAATTTAAGGGGGCTCGACACAATGAGCAGTTCTTC. Translated, it gives CAREFKGARHNEQFF.

The rearrangement joins TRBV5-6 to TRBJ1-5; D is uncertain. Germline values: CDR1 SGHDT, CDR2 YYEEEE. The CDR3 consists of 14 residues. The V end was cut by 0 bases, the J end by 6 bases, with 10 bases between. CDR3 protein: CASSLAGVAQPQHF. DNA of the CDR3: TGTGCCAGCAGCTTGGCTGGGGTGGCTCAGCCCCAGCATTTT.

V usage is TRBV6-4 and J usage is TRBJ2-5; 7 positions agree with TRBD2. Germline V gene lookup returns CDR1 MRHNA and CDR2 SNTAGT. The CDR3 is made up of 15 amino acids. The junction had 9 bases not matched to a gene; V was cut back by 6 bases and J by 2 bases. CDR3 sequence: CASSRTPGGQETQYF. The CDR3 nucleotides read TGTGCCAGCAGCAGGACTCCCGGGGGGCAAGAGACCCAGTACTTC.

V and J are TRBV5-1 and TRBJ1-5; weak D call: TRBD1 (6 bases). The CDR3 totals 13 residues. Trimming cost V 4 bases and J 4 bases, with 9 bases left between them. Germline values: CDR1 SGHRS, CDR2 YFSETQ. CDR3 nucleotide sequence: TGCGCCAGCAGCCAAGGGGGGAATCAGCCCCAGCATTTT. It encodes CASSQGGNQPQHF.

The chain has TRBV5-1 and TRBJ1-1; D remains unclear. This CDR3 has 15 amino acids. The ends were cut back, 2 bases at V and 1 base at J, with 12 bases in the middle. Germline V gene lookup returns CDR1 SGHRS and CDR2 YFSETQ. CDR3 sequence reads: CASSLGLVSNTEAFF. The CDR3 DNA reads TGCGCCAGCAGCTTAGGGTTGGTTTCGAACACTGAAGCTTTCTTT.

The J gene is TRBJ2-7, the V gene TRBV21-1; whether TRBD1, the table's D call, matches the DNA was not checked. TRBV21-1 is described as a pseudogene. CDR3 length equals 17 residues. CDR3 in amino acids: CASSKVYPLTESYEQYF. The CDR3 DNA sequence: TGTGCCAGCAGCAAGGTTTATCCGCTGACAGAATCCTACGAGCAGTACTTC.

The chain uses TRBV4-1 and TRBJ1-1; D gene unclear. V shed 4 bases and J shed 6 bases, with 15 bases lying between them. The V gene's germline CDR1 is MGHRA and CDR2 YSYEKL. The CDR3 consists of 14 residues. CDR3 region: CASSPRLDGSEAFF. The CDR3 DNA follows: TGCGCCAGCAGCCCTAGACTCGACGGGTCTGAAGCTTTCTTT.